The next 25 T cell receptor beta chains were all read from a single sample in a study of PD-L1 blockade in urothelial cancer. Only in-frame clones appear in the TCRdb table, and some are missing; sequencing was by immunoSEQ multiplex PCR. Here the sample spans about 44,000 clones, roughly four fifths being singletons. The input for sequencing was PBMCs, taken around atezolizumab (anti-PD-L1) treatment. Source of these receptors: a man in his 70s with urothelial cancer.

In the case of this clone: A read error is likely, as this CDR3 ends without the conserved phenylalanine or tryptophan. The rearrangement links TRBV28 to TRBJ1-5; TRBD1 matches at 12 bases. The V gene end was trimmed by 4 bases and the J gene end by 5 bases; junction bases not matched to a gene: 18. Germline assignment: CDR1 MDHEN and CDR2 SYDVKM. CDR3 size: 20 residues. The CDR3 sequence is CASSSLALGTGGAVYQPQHL. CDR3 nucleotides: TGTGCCAGCAGTTCCTTGGCCCTTGGGACAGGGGGCGCGGTTTATCAGCCCCAGCATCTT.

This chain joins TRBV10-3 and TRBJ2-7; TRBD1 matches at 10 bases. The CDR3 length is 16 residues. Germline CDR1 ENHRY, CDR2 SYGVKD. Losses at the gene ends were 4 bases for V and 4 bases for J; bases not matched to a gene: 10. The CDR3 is CAISGGRQGAQYEQYF. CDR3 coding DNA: TGTGCCATCAGTGGGGGCCGACAGGGGGCCCAGTACGAGCAGTACTTC.

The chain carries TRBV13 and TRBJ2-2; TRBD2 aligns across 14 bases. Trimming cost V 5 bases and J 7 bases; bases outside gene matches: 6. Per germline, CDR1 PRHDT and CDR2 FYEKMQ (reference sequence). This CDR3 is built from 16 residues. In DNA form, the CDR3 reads TGTGCCAGCAGCCAGACTAGCGGGGGGGCCGGCGGGGAGCTGTTTTTT. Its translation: CASSQTSGGAGGELFF.

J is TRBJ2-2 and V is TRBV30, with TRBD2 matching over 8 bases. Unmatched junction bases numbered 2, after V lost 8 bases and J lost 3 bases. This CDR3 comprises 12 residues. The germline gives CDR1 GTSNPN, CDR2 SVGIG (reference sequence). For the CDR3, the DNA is TGTGCCCAAGCGGGAGACACCGGGGAGCTGTTTTTT. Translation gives CAQAGDTGELFF.

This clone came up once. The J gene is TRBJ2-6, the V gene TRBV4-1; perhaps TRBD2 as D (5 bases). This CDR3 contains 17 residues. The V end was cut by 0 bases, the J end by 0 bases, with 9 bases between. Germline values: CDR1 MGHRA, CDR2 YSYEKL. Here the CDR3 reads CASSQDYGDSGANVLTF. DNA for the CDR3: TGCGCCAGCAGCCAAGATTACGGGGACTCTGGGGCCAACGTCCTGACTTTC.

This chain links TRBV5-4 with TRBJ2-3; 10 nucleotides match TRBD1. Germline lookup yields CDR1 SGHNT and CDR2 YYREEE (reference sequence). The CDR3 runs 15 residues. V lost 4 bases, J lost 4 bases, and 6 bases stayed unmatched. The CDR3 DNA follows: TGTGCCAGCAGCATGGACAGGGGGAGCCCAGATACGCAGTATTTT. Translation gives CASSMDRGSPDTQYF.

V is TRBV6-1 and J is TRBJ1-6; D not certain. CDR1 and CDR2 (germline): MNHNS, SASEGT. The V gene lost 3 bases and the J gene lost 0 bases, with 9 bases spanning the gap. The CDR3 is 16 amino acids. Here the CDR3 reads CASSDESSSYNSPLHF. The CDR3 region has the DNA TGTGCCAGCAGTGATGAGTCTAGCTCCTATAATTCACCCCTCCACTTT.

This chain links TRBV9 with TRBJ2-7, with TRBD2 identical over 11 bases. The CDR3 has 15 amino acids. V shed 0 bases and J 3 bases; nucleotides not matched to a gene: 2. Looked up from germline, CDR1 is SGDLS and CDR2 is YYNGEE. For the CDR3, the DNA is TGTGCCAGCAGCGTAGGTACTAGCGGGGGCTACGAGCAGTACTTC. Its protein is CASSVGTSGGYEQYF.

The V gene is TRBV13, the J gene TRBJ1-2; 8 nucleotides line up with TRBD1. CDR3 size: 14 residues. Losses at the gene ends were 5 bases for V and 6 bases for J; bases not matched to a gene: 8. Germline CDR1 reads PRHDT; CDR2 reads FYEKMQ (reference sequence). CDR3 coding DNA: TGTGCCAGCAGCCAACGCGGGACAGGTGATGGCTACACCTTC. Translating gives CASSQRGTGDGYTF.

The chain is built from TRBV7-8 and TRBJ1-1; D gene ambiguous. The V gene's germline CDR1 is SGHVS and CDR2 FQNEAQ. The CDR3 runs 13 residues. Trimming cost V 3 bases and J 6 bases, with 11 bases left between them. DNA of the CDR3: TGTGCCAGCAGCTTTCGGATAGCCGCTGAAGCTTTCTTT. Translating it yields CASSFRIAAEAFF.

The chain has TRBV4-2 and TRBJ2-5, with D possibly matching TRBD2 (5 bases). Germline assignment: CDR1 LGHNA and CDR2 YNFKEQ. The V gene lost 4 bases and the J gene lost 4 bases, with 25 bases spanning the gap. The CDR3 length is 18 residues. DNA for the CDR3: TGTGCCAGCAGCCTCCACCCACTCGGAAGGGAGACGATAGAGACCCAGTACTTC. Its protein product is CASSLHPLGRETIETQYF.

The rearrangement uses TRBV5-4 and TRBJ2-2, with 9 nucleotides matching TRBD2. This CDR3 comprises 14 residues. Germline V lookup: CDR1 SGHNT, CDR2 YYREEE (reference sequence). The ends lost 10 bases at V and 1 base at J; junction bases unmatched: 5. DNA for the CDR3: TGTGCCGTCGGGCGGGGGGGGAACACCGGGGAGCTGTTTTTT. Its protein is CAVGRGGNTGELFF.

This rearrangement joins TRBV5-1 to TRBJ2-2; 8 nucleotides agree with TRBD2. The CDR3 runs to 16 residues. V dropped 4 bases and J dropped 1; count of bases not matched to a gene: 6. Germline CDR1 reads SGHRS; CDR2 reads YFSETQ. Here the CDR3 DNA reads TGCGCCAGCAGCCGCCAAACTAGCGGGAACACCGGGGAGCTGTTTTTT. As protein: CASSRQTSGNTGELFF.

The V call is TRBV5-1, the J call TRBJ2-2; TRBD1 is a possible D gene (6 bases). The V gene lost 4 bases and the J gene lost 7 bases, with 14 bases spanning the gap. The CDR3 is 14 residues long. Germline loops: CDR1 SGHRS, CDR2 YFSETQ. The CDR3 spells CASSPQGLDGELFF. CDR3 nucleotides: TGCGCCAGCAGCCCACAGGGTTTGGACGGGGAGCTGTTTTTT.

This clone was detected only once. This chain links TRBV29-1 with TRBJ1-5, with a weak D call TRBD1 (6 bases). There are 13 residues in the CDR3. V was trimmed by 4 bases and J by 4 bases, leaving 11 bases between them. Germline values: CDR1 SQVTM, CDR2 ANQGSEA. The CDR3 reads CSVGVDRNQPQHF. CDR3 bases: TGCAGCGTTGGGGTAGACAGGAATCAGCCCCAGCATTTT.

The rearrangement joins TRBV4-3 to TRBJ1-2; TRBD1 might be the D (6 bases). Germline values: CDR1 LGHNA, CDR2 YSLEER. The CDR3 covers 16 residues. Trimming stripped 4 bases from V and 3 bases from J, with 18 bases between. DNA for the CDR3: TGCGCCAGCAGCCCGCACCAAATAGGGGGTGACTATGGCTACACCTTC. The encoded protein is CASSPHQIGGDYGYTF.

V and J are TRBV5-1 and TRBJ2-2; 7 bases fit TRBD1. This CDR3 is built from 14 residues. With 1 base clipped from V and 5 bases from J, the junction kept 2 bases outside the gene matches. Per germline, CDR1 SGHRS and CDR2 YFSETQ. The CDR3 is CASSLLQGTGELFF. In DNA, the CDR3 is TGCGCCAGCAGCTTGCTACAGGGGACCGGGGAGCTGTTTTTT.

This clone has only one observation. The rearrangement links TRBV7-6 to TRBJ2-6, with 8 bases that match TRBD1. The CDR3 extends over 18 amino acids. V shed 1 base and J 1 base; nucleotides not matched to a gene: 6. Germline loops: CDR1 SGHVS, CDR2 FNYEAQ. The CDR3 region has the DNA TGTGCCAGCAGCTTAGTTGGCAGGGGGCTGTCTGGGGCCAACGTCCTGACTTTC. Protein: CASSLVGRGLSGANVLTF.

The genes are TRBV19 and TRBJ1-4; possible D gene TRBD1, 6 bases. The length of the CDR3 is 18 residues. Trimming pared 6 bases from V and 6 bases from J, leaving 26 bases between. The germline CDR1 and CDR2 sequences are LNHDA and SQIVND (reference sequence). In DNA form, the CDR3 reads TGTGCCAGTAGGGTCCCCGGGACAACCTCAACGCCGGATGAAAAACTGTTTTTT. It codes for CASRVPGTTSTPDEKLFF.

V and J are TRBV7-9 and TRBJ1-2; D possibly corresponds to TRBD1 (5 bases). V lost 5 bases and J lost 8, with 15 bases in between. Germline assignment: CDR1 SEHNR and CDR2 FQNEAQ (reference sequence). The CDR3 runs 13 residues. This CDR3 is CASSRPGGNGYTF. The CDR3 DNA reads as TGTGCCAGCAGCCGACCGGGGGGGAACGGCTACACCTTC.

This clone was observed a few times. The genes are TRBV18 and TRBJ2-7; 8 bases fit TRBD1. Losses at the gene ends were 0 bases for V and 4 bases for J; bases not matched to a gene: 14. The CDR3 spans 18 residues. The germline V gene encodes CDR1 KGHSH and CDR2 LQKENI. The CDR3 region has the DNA TGTGCCAGCTCACCACCGATCGGACAGGGCGACCTGGTTTACGAGCAGTACTTC. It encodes CASSPPIGQGDLVYEQYF.

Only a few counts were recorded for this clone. This CDR3 reads CASLRLAGSRGYTGELFF. The CDR3 DNA is TGTGCCAGTTTAAGACTAGCGGGATCCCGGGGTTACACCGGGGAGCTGTTTTTT. The chain recombines TRBV28 with TRBJ2-2, with 11 nucleotides matching TRBD2. This CDR3 is built from 18 residues. Looked up from germline, CDR1 is MDHEN and CDR2 is SYDVKM. The junction had 15 bases not matched to a gene; V was cut back by 9 bases and J by 3 bases.

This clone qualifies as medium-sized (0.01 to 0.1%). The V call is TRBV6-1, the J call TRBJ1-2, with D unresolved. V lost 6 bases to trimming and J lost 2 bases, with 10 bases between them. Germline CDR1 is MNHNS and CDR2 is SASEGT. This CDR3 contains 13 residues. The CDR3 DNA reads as TGTGCCAGCAGCCGGGAGGGAAACTATGGCTACACCTTC. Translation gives CASSREGNYGYTF.

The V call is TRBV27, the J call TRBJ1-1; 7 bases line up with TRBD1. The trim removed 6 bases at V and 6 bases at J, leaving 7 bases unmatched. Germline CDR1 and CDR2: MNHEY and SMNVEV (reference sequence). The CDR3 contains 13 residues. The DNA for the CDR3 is TGTGCCAGCAGGGCGCAGGGGGACGCTGAAGCTTTCTTT. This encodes CASRAQGDAEAFF.

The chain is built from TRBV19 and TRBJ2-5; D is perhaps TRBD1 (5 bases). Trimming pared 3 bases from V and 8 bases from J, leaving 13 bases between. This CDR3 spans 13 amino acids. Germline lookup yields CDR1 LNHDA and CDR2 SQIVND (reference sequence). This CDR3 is CASSIPGLGTQYF. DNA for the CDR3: TGTGCCAGTAGTATCCCAGGGCTTGGAACCCAGTACTTC. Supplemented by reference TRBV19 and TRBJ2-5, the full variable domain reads DGGITQSPKYLFRKEGQNVTLSCEQNLNHDAMYWYRQDPGQGLRLIYYSQIVNDFQKGDIAEGYSVSREKKESFPLTVTSAQKNPTAFYLCASSIPGLGTQYFGPGTRLLVL.